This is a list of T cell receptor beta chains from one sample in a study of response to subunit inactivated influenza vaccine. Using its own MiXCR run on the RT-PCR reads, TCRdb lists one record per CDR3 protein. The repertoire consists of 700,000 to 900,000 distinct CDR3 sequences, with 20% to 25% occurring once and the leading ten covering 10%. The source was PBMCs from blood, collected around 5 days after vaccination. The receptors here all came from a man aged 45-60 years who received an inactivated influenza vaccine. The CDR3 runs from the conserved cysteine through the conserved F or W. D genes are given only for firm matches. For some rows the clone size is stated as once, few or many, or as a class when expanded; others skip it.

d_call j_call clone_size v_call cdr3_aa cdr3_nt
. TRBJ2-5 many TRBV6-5 CASSSPGQETQYF TGTGCCAGCAGTTCCCCGGGACAAGAGACCCAGTACTTC
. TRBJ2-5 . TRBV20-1 CSARSSTLRETQYF TGCAGTGCTAGATCCAGTACGCTGAGGGAGACCCAGTACTTC
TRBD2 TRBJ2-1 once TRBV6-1 CASSHSGRAVEQFF TGTGCCAGCAGCCATAGCGGGAGGGCCGTTGAGCAGTTCTTC
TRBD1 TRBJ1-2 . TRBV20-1 CSATDRAHGYTF TGCAGTGCTACCGACAGGGCCCATGGCTACACCTTC
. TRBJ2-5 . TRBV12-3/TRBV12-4 CASSLGFETQYF TGTGCCAGCAGTTTGGGGTTCGAGACCCAGTACTTC
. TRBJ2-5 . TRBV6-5 CASSYRGGWETQYF TGTGCCAGCAGTTACAGGGGTGGCTGGGAGACCCAGTACTTC
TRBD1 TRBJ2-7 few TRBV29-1 CSVAGTVGYEQYF TGCAGCGTCGCCGGGACAGTAGGATACGAGCAGTACTTC
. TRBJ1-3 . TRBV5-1 CASSLDEGSGNTIYF TGCGCCAGCAGCTTGGATGAAGGGTCTGGAAACACCATATATTTT
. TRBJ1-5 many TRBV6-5 CASSFDTNQPQHF TGTGCCAGCAGTTTCGACACCAATCAGCCCCAGCATTTT
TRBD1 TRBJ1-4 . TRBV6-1 CASSDRGVSEKLFF TGTGCCAGCAGTGACAGGGGGGTTAGTGAAAAACTGTTTTTT
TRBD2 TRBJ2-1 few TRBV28 CASSTGGPLHEQFF TGTGCCAGCAGTACGGGAGGGCCTTTGCATGAGCAGTTCTTC
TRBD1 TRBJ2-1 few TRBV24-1 CATSDWGQASSYNEQFF TGTGCCACCAGTGATTGGGGACAGGCCTCCTCCTACAATGAGCAGTTCTTC
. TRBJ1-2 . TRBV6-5 CASRRDTEGYTF TGTGCCAGCAGAAGGGACACGGAGGGCTACACCTTC
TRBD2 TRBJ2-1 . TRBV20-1 CSARNPSGGQFF TGCAGTGCTAGAAATCCTAGCGGGGGCCAGTTCTTC
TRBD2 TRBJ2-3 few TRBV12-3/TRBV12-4 CASSFHPAGVTQYF TGTGCCAGCAGTTTCCATCCAGCGGGAGTTACGCAGTATTTT
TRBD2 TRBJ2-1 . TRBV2 CASSPSGFAIHEQFF TGTGCCAGCTCTCCTAGCGGGTTCGCTATCCATGAGCAGTTCTTC
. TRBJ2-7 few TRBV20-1 CSARDLVQTSYEQYF TGCAGTGCTAGAGATCTAGTCCAGACCTCCTACGAGCAGTACTTC
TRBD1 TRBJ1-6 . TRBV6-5 CASSYSGGTGVFDSPLHF TGTGCCAGCAGTTACTCTGGCGGGACAGGGGTATTTGATTCACCCCTCCACTTT
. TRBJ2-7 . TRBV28 CASSFLEIEQYF .
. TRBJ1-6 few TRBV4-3 CASSQEKGRSPLHF TGCGCCAGCAGCCAAGAGAAGGGGCGATCACCCCTCCACTTT
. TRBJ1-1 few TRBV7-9 CASSLASGHRNTEAFF TGTGCCAGCAGCTTAGCATCGGGACACCGAAACACTGAAGCTTTCTTT
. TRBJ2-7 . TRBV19 CASSISGASVSYEQYF TGTGCCAGTAGTATATCGGGGGCCAGTGTATCCTACGAGCAGTACTTC
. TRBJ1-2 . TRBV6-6 CASSYSGGYGYTF TGTGCCAGCAGTTACTCCGGGGGCTATGGCTACACCTTC
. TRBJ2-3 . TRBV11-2 CASIPTGYSDTQYF TGTGCCAGCATCCCCACCGGGTACTCAGATACGCAGTATTTT
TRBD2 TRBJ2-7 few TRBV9 CASSVGNSGTLEQYF TGTGCCAGCAGCGTAGGTAATAGCGGGACCCTCGAGCAGTACTTC
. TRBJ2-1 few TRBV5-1 CASSLVAAKLSSYNEQFF TGCGCCAGCAGCTTAGTAGCGGCAAAACTGAGCTCCTACAATGAGCAGTTCTTC
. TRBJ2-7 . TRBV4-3 CASSLNLLAPEQYF TGCGCCAGCAGCCTGAATCTACTAGCACCGGAGCAGTACTTC
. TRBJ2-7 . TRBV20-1 CSARRTRTSYEQYF TGCAGTGCTAGAAGGACACGGACCTCCTACGAGCAGTACTTC
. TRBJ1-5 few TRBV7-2 CASSLDRSRGQPQHF TGTGCCAGCAGCTTAGACAGGTCTCGAGGTCAGCCCCAGCATTTT
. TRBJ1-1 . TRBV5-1 CASSLGEGGKAFF TGCGCCAGCAGCTTGGGGGAGGGGGGGAAAGCTTTCTTT
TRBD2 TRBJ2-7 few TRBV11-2 CASSQRLAGRYEQYF TGTGCCAGCAGCCAGCGGCTAGCGGGGAGATACGAGCAGTACTTC
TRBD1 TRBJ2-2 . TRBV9 CASSVDPGTDVTGELFF TGTGCCAGCAGCGTAGATCCCGGGACAGACGTCACCGGGGAGCTGTTTTTT
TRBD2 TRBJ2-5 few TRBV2 CASNSGGYQETQYF TGTGCCAGCAACAGCGGGGGGTACCAAGAGACCCAGTACTTC